This T cell receptor (beta chain) was recovered during a study of blood T cells in healthy people across ages. This clonotype has a handful of counts. The CDR3 consists of 15 residues. J lost 5 bases, V lost 1 base, and 8 bases had no gene match. CDR1 is DFQATT, CDR2 SNEGSKA, per germline (reference sequence). It was with a sample-barcoded 5' primer and a J-beta primer mix that a second PCR of about 6 to 11 cycles was run. From the 5' RACE reads, TCRdb called clonotypes with MiXCR, one entry per CDR3 protein. Here the sample spans over a million distinct CDR3 sequences, roughly 24% being singletons. The same data also contributed to another study, on T cells of mothers and their children.

The chain is built from TRBV20-1 and TRBJ2-1; 7 bases fit TRBD1. The sequence was obtained from a girl under 10 years old in good health. Sequencing input: blood. The CDR3 sequence is CSARVRDSGNNEQFF. CDR3 sequence (DNA): TGCAGTGCTAGAGTAAGGGACAGCGGAAACAATGAGCAGTTCTTC.